This T cell receptor (beta chain) is drawn from a study of monozygotic twins with inflammatory bowel disease. This CDR3 spans 13 amino acids. The germline CDR1 and CDR2 sequences are KGHDR and SFDVKD. Reprocessing the 5' RACE reads, TCRdb reports a single entry for every CDR3 protein and omits DNA. This listing includes just over 300,000 distinct CDR3 sequences. The clonotype was recovered from a human donor with ulcerative colitis or Crohn's disease, or a healthy co-twin of an affected twin (not recorded which). The rearrangement joins TRBV24-1 to TRBJ2-7; TCRdb's D gene call, TRBD1, goes unchecked for lack of DNA. The sample consisted of blood. This chain's CDR3 is CATSESGSGEQYF.